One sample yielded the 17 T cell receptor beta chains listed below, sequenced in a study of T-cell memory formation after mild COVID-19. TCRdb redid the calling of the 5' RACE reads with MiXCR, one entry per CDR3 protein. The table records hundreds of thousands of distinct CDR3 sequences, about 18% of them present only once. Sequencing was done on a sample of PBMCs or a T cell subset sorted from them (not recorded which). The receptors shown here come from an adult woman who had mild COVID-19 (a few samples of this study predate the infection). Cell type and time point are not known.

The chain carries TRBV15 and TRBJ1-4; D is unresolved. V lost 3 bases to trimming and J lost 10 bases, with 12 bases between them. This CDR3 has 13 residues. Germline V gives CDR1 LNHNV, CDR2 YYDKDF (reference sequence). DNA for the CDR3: TGTGCCACCAGCAGCGGGTGGCCCGGAAAACTGTTTTTT. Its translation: CATSSGWPGKLFF. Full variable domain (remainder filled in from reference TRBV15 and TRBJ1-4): DAMVIQNPRYQVTQFGKPVTLSCSQTLNHNVMYWYQQKSSQAPKLLFHYYDKDFNNEADTPDNFQSRRPNTSFCFLDIRSPGLGDTAMYLCATSSGWPGKLFFGSGTQLSVL.

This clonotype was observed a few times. In DNA form, the CDR3 reads TGTGCCAGCAGTTTACCTAGCGGGATGTACAATGAGCAGTTCTTC. Its translation is CASSLPSGMYNEQFF. The rearrangement links TRBV12-3 or TRBV12-4 to TRBJ2-1, with 9 nucleotides matching TRBD2. The CDR3 is 15 residues long. The V gene end was trimmed by 2 bases and the J gene end by 4 bases; junction bases not matched to a gene: 3.

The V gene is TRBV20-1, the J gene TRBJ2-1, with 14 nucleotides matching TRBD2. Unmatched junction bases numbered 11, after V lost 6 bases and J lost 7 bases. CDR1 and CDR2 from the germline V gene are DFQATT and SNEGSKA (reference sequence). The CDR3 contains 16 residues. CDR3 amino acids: CSAPLGGTSGSNEQFF. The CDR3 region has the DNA TGCAGTGCCCCACTCGGCGGGACTAGCGGGAGTAATGAGCAGTTCTTC.

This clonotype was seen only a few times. The CDR3 sequence: CSVEEWETQYF. The CDR3 nucleotides read TGCAGCGTTGAGGAATGGGAGACCCAGTACTTC. The genes are TRBV29-1 and TRBJ2-5; D gene uncertain. The V gene's germline CDR1 is SQVTM and CDR2 ANQGSEA. V was clipped by 3 bases and J by 5 bases, with 7 bases between them. The length of the CDR3 is 11 residues.

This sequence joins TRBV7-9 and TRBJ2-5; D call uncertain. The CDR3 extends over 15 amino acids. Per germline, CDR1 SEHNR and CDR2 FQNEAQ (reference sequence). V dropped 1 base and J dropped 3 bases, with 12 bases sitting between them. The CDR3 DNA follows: TGTGCCAGCAGCTTAGTGGGCCCTGTCGAAGAGACCCAGTACTTC. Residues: CASSLVGPVEETQYF. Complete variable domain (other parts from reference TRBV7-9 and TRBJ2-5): DTGVSQNPRHKITKRGQNVTFRCDPISEHNRLYWYRQTLGQGPEFLTYFQNEAQLEKSRLLSDRFSAERPKGSFSTLEIQRTEQGDSAMYLCASSLVGPVEETQYFGPGTRLLVL.

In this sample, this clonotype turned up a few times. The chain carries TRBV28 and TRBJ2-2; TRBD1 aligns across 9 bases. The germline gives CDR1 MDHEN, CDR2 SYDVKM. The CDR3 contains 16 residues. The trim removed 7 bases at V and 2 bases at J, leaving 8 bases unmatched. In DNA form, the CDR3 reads TGTGCCAGCACCCCTCCGGGACAGGGTAACACCGGGGAGCTGTTTTTT. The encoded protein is CASTPPGQGNTGELFF.

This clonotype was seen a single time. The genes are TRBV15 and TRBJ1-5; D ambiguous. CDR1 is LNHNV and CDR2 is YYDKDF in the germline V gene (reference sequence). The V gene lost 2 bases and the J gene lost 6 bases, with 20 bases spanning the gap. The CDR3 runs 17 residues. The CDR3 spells CATSRWSNSGYSQPQHF. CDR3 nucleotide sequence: TGTGCCACCAGCAGATGGTCGAACTCCGGGTATAGTCAGCCCCAGCATTTT.

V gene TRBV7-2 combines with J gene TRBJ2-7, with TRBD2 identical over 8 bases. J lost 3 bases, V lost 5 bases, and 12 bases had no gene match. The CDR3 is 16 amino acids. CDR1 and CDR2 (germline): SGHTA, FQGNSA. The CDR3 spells CASSQEWTSPGYEQYF. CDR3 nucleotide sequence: TGTGCCAGCAGCCAAGAGTGGACTAGCCCAGGCTACGAGCAGTACTTC.

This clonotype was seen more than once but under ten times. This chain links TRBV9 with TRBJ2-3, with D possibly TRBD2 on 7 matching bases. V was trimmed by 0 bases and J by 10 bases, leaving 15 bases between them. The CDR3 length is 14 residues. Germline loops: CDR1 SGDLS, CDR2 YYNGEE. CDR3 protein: CASSVATGRESQYF. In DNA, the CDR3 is TGTGCCAGCAGCGTAGCTACAGGGCGGGAGTCGCAGTATTTT.

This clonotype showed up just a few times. As DNA, the CDR3 is TGTGCCGGCATGAGGGCAGGGGGCGGCACCGGGGAGCTGTTTTTT. This sequence encodes CAGMRAGGGTGELFF. This sequence joins TRBV12-3 or TRBV12-4 and TRBJ2-2; 8 bases are a match to TRBD1. The V and J ends lost 11 bases and 4 bases, in that order; junction bases with no gene match: 12. The CDR3 spans 15 residues.

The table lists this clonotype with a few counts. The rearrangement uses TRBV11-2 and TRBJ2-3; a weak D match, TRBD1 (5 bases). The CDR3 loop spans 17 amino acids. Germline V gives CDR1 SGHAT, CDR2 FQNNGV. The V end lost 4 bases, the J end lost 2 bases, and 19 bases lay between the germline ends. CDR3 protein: CASSSTQGIRNTDTQYF. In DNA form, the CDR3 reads TGTGCCAGCAGCTCGACCCAGGGAATTAGGAACACAGATACGCAGTATTTT. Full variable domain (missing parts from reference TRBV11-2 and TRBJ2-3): EAGVAQSPRYKIIEKRQSVAFWCNPISGHATLYWYQQILGQGPKLLIQFQNNGVVDDSQLPKDRFSAERLKGVDSTLKIQPAKLEDSAVYLCASSSTQGIRNTDTQYFGPGTRLTVL.

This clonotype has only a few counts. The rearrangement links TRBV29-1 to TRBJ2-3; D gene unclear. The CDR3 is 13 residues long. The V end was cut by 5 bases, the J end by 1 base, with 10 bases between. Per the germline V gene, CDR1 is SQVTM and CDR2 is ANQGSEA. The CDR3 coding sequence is TGCAGCGTTCAGGCAGGCGGCACAGATACGCAGTATTTT. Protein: CSVQAGGTDTQYF.

The CDR3 reads CASSRETAFNTEAFF. The CDR3 DNA follows: TGTGCCAGCAGCCGCGAGACGGCCTTCAACACTGAAGCTTTCTTT. The rearrangement links TRBV4-2 to TRBJ1-1; D is unresolved. Germline V gene lookup returns CDR1 LGHNA and CDR2 YNFKEQ. The CDR3 has 15 amino acids. V was shortened by 4 bases and J by 2 bases, with 14 bases between the two germline ends.

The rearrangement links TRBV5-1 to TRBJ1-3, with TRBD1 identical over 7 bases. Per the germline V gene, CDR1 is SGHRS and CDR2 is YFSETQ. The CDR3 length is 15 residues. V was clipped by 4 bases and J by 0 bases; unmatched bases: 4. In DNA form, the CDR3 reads TGCGCCAGCAGCCGGGACAGCAGCTCTGGAAACACCATATATTTT. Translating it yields CASSRDSSSGNTIYF.

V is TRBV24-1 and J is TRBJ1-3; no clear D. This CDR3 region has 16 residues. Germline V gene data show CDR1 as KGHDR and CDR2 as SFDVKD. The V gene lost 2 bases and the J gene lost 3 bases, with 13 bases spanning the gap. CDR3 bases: TGTGCCACCAGTGATTCAACCTCGGGGTTTGGAAACACCATATATTTT. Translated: CATSDSTSGFGNTIYF.

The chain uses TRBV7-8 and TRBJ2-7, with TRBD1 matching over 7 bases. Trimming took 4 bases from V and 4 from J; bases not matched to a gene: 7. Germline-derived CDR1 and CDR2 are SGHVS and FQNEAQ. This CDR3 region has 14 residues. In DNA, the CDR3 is TGTGCCAGCAGCTCAGACAGGGTGGGGTACGAGCAGTACTTC. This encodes CASSSDRVGYEQYF.

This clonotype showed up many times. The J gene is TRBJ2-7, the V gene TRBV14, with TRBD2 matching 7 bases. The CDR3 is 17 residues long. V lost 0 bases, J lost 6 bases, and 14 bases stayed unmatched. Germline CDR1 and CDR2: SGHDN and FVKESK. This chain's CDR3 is CASSQDLLAGARPEQYF. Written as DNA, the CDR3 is TGTGCCAGCAGCCAAGACCTGCTGGCGGGAGCTAGGCCCGAGCAGTACTTC.